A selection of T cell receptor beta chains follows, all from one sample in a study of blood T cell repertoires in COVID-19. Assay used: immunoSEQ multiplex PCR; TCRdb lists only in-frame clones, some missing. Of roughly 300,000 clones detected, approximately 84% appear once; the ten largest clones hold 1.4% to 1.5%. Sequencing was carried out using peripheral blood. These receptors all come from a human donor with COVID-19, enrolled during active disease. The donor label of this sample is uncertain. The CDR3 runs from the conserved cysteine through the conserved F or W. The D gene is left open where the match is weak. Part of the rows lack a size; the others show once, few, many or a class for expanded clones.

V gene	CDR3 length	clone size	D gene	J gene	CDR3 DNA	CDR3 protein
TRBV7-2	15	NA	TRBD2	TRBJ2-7	TGTGCCAGCAGCTTAGTTCTAGCGGGAGTGTCCGAGCAGTACTTC	CASSLVLAGVSEQYF
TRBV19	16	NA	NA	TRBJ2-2	TGTGCCAGTACCAAGGGGGGGGACCGAAGCACCGGGGAGCTGTTTTTT	CASTKGGDRSTGELFF
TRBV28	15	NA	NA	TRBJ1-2	TGTGCCAGCAGTCCCGAAATTAGGACAGTCCGTGGCTACACCTTC	CASSPEIRTVRGYTF
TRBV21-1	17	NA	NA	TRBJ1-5	TGTGCCAGCAGCAAAGTTGGGACAGGGGGCGGCAATCAGCCCCAGCATTTT	CASSKVGTGGGNQPQHF
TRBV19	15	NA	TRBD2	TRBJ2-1	TGTGCCAGCCGTACACTAGCGGGAGGAGGCTATGAGCAGTTCTTC	CASRTLAGGGYEQFF
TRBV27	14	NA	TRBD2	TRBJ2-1	TGTGCCAGCAGTTCCGCGGGAGAGGGATATGAGCAGTTCTTC	CASSSAGEGYEQFF
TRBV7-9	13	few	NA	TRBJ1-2	TGTGCCAGCAGCTTAGGTGGCAGCTATGGCTACACCTTC	CASSLGGSYGYTF
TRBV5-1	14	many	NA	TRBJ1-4	TGCGCCAGCAGCCCACAGGGTACGAGGGAAAAACTGTTTTTT	CASSPQGTREKLFF
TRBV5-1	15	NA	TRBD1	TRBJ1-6	TGCGCCAGCAGCTTGGAAGGGGGCAGGGATTCACCCCTCCACTTT	CASSLEGGRDSPLHF
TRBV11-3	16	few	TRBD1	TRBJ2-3	TGTGCCAGCAGCTTAGACGGGCAGGGGGCTATAGATACGCAGTATTTT	CASSLDGQGAIDTQYF
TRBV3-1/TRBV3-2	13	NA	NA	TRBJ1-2	TGTGCCAGCAGCCAAGATCTTGCAGGGGCTGGCACCTTC	CASSQDLAGAGTF
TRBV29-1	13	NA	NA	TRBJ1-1	TGCAGCGTTGTATCAGGGGTTGGTACTGAAGCTTTCTTT	CSVVSGVGTEAFF
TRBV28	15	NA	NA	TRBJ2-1	TGTGCCAGCAGTTTATATGGAGAAGGGAGGCATGAGCAGTTCTTC	CASSLYGEGRHEQFF
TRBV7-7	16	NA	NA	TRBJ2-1	TGTGCTAGCAGCGAAGGAACCTCAGGGTCCTACAATGAGCAGTTCTTC	CASSEGTSGSYNEQFF
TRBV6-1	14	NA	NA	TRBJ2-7	TGTGCCAGCAGTGAAACCGGGACTGCCTACGAGCAGTACTTC	CASSETGTAYEQYF
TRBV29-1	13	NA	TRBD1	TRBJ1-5	TGCAGCGTTAGACAGGGGGGCGACCAGCCCCAGCATTTT	CSVRQGGDQPQHF
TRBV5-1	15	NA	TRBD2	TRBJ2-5	TGCGCCAGCACCGTAGCGGGAGGGAGTGGAGAGACCCAGTACTTC	CASTVAGGSGETQYF
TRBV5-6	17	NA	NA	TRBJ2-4	TGTGCCAGCAGCTTGGAGGGTCTAGCCGACACCAAAAACATTCAGTACTTC	CASSLEGLADTKNIQYF
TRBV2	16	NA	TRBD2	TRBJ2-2	TGTGCCAGCAGCGGACGAGCGGGAGGAAAGACCGGGGAGCTGTTTTTT	CASSGRAGGKTGELFF
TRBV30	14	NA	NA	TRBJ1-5	TGTGCCTGGAGTGTTGGGGGGGCAGGGCAGCCCCAGCATTTT	CAWSVGGAGQPQHF
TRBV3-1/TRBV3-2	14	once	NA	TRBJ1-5	TGTGCCAGCAGCCAAGATTCGACCGGGCAGCCCCAGCATTTT	CASSQDSTGQPQHF
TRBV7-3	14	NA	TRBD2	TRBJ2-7	TGTGCCAGCGCCGAGGGACTAGCGACTGACGAGCAGTACTTC	CASAEGLATDEQYF
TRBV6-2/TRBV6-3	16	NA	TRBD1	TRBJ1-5	TGTGCCAGCAGTGACCGGGACAGGGCTAGCAATCAGCCCCAGCATTTT	CASSDRDRASNQPQHF
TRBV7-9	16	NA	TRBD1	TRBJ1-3	TGTGCCAGCAGCCTATCGGGACAGGGGTATGGAAACACCATATATTTT	CASSLSGQGYGNTIYF
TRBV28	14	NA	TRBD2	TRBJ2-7	TGTGCCAGCAGTTCCCCGGGGGGACTTGACGAGCAGTACTTC	CASSSPGGLDEQYF
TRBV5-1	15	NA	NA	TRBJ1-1	TGCGCCAGCAGCCCCGGGGTAGGGCGGAACACTGAAGCTTTCTTT	CASSPGVGRNTEAFF
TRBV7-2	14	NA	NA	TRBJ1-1	TGTGCCAGCAGCCTGGGAGGGATGAACACTGAAGCTTTCTTT	CASSLGGMNTEAFF
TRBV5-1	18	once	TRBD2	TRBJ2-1	TGCGCCAGCAGCTTGGCCGGGGCTAGCGGGATCTCCTACAATGAGCAGTTCTTC	CASSLAGASGISYNEQFF
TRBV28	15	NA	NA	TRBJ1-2	TGTGCCAGCAGCTCCCCGGGAGGGTTTGACTATGGCTACACCTTC	CASSSPGGFDYGYTF
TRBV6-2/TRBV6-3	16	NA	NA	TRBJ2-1	TGTGCCAGCAGTCCCTGGGACTCGCTGGCTCCTGGAGCTCGGTTCTTC	CASSPWDSLAPGARFF
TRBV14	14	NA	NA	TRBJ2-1	TGTGCCAGCAGCCAAGAGGGAGGTTACAATGAGCAGTTCTTC	CASSQEGGYNEQFF
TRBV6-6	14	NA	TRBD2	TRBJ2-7	TGTGCCAGCAGAGAGAGCGGGACTAGAGGCGAGCAGTACTTC	CASRESGTRGEQYF
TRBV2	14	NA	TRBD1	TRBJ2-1	TGTGCCAGCACCCCGGGACAGCTGGACAATGAGCAGTTCTTC	CASTPGQLDNEQFF
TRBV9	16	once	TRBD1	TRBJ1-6	TGTGCCAGCAGCGCCTCCCGGACAGGGACTAATTCACCCCTCCACTTT	CASSASRTGTNSPLHF
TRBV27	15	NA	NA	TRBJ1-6	TGTGCCAGCAGTTTAACTTCGCCCTATAATTCACCCCTCCACTTT	CASSLTSPYNSPLHF
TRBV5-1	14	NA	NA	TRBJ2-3	TGCGCCAGTTGTAAGGGAGCCGGCACAGATACGCAGTATTTT	CASCKGAGTDTQYF
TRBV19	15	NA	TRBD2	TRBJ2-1	TGTGCCAGTAGTATAATACTAGCGGGTAGGGATGAGCAGTTCTTC	CASSIILAGRDEQFF
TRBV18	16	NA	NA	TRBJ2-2	TGTGCCAGCTCACCAACCGGCGGTGCGAACACCGGGGAGCTGTTTTTT	CASSPTGGANTGELFF
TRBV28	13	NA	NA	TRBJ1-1	TGTGCCAGCAGAAGTGACATGTGGACTGAAGCTTTCTTT	CASRSDMWTEAFF
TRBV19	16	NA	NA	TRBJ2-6	TGTGCCAGTAGTATTCGTCCGAGCTCTGGGGCCAACGTCCTGACTTTC	CASSIRPSSGANVLTF
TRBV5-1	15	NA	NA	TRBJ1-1	TGCGCCAGCAGCTTGTGGGGGCAAGATAGCTATGAAGCTTTCTTT	CASSLWGQDSYEAFF
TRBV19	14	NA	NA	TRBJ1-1	TGTGCCAGTAGTATCAGCGGGGGATACACTGAAGCTTTCTTT	CASSISGGYTEAFF
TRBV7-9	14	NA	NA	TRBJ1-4	TGTGCCAGCAGCTCCAACCGGGACACCGAAAAACTGTTTTTT	CASSSNRDTEKLFF
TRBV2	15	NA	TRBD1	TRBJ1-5	TGTGCCAGCAGTGAATCGCTACAGGGGACTCAGCCCCAGCATTTT	CASSESLQGTQPQHF
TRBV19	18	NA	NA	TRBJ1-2	TGTGCCAGTAGTATCTCTTCGGGGGGTTGGGGAGAAAACTATGGCTACACCTTC	CASSISSGGWGENYGYTF
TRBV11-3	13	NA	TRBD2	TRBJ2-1	TGTGCCAGCAGCTTAAATCGACTAGCGGAGCAGTTCTTC	CASSLNRLAEQFF
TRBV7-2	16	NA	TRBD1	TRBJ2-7	TGTGCCAGCAGTTTTAGGACAGGGGTTTCCTCCTACGAGCAGTACTTC	CASSFRTGVSSYEQYF
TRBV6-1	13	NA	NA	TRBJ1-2	TGTGCCAGCAGTGAGGAGGGTTTGGGAGGCTACACCTTC	CASSEEGLGGYTF
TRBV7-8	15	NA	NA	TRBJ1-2	TGTGCCAGCAGCTCCCGACAGTCCGAGATGGGTGGCTACACCTTC	CASSSRQSEMGGYTF
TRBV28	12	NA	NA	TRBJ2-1	TGTGCCAGCAGTTTATATCTCTATGAGCAGTTCTTC	CASSLYLYEQFF
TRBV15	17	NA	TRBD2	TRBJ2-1	TGTGCCACCAGCAGAGGTCAATGGACTAGCCGCGACAATGAGCAGTTCTTC	CATSRGQWTSRDNEQFF
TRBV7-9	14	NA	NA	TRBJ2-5	TGTGCCAGCAGATCTGGACAGTTAGAAGAGACCCAGTACTTC	CASRSGQLEETQYF
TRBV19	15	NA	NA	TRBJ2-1	TGTGCCAGTAAAGAAGAAGACAACTCCTACAATGAGCAGTTCTTC	CASKEEDNSYNEQFF
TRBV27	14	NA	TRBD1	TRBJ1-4	TGTGCCAGCAGTACAGGGGGAGGTAATGAAAAACTGTTTTTT	CASSTGGGNEKLFF